The 23 T cell receptor beta chains in this list originate from one sample, sequenced in a study of blood T cell repertoires in COVID-19. Data came from immunoSEQ multiplex PCR; TCRdb stores just in-frame clones and leaves some out. This sample has around 62,000 clones, with over 75% found just once. What was sequenced was peripheral blood. These receptors were taken from a woman in her sixties or seventies with COVID-19, enrolled during active disease.

The rearrangement uses TRBV3-1 (or the pseudogene TRBV3-2) and TRBJ1-4; 11 bases fit TRBD1. This CDR3 is 15 amino acids long. Looked up from germline, CDR1 is LGHDT and CDR2 is YNNKEL (reference sequence). V was pared by 1 base and J by 10 bases, with 5 bases of the junction left unmatched. Here the CDR3 reads CASSQAPGQGAKLFF. CDR3 DNA sequence: TGTGCCAGCAGCCAAGCGCCTGGACAGGGGGCAAAACTGTTTTTT.

The V call is TRBV19, the J call TRBJ2-1; tentative D call: TRBD1 (6 bases). Germline V gives CDR1 LNHDA, CDR2 SQIVND (reference sequence). This CDR3 is 15 amino acids long. Trimming took off 5 bases at V and 4 bases at J, with 15 bases between the two ends. This CDR3 reads CASSVVPGTYNEQFF. CDR3 nucleotide sequence: TGTGCCAGTAGTGTGGTGCCAGGGACATACAATGAGCAGTTCTTC.

The genes are TRBV19 and TRBJ2-7; TRBD1 matches 10 bases. With V trimmed by 8 bases and J by 3 bases, 10 bases remained unmatched. The CDR3 spans 15 residues. Germline CDR1 LNHDA, CDR2 SQIVND (reference sequence). In DNA, the CDR3 is TGTGCCAGTCGCCTATCCGGGACAGGGGACTACGAGCAGTACTTC. As protein: CASRLSGTGDYEQYF. Full variable domain (remainder filled in from reference TRBV19 and TRBJ2-7): DGGITQSPKYLFRKEGQNVTLSCEQNLNHDAMYWYRQDPGQGLRLIYYSQIVNDFQKGDIAEGYSVSREKKESFPLTVTSAQKNPTAFYLCASRLSGTGDYEQYFGPGTRLTVT.

A few counts support this clone. The V and J genes are TRBV6-6 and TRBJ2-3, with D perhaps matching TRBD1 (6 bases). This CDR3 spans 13 amino acids. CDR1 MNHNY and CDR2 SVGAGI come from the germline V gene (reference sequence). The germline V and J ends were trimmed by 5 bases and 2 bases, with 8 bases remaining between them. The CDR3 DNA is TGTGCCAGCAGTGGGGGCCCCACAGATACGCAGTATTTT. It yields the protein CASSGGPTDTQYF.

This chain links TRBV9 with TRBJ1-1; D is possibly TRBD1 (6 bases). Trimming left V 0 bases short and J 7 bases short, with 22 bases between. The CDR3 has 17 amino acids. CDR1 is SGDLS, CDR2 YYNGEE, per germline. In nucleotides, the CDR3 is TGTGCCAGCAGCGTAGAACATTACACAGCAGGGGTAGGTGAAGCTTTCTTT. Encoded protein: CASSVEHYTAGVGEAFF.

V is TRBV4-3 and J is TRBJ1-2, with unresolved D. Germline V lookup: CDR1 LGHNA, CDR2 YSLEER. V was clipped by 0 bases and J by 4 bases, with 15 bases between them. This CDR3 comprises 16 residues. The CDR3 loop is CASSQDRPGGFYGYTF. The CDR3 DNA reads as TGCGCCAGCAGCCAAGATAGGCCAGGAGGATTCTATGGCTACACCTTC.

J is TRBJ1-2 and V is TRBV7-2; D gene unclear. Trimming took off 3 bases at V and 2 bases at J, with 13 bases between the two ends. The length of the CDR3 is 15 residues. Per germline, CDR1 SGHTA and CDR2 FQGNSA. Written as DNA, the CDR3 is TGTGCCAGCAGCTTCTCGCGGGCGCACAACTATGGCTACACCTTC. It is translated as CASSFSRAHNYGYTF.

This chain connects TRBV10-3 to TRBJ1-4; 9 bases agree with TRBD1. The J segment lost 4 bases and the V segment lost 6 bases, leaving 3 bases of the junction unmatched. The CDR3 runs 14 residues. Germline V gene data show CDR1 as ENHRY and CDR2 as SYGVKD. The DNA of the CDR3 is TGTGCCATCAGCAGACAGGGGGATAATGAAAAACTGTTTTTT. It is translated as CAISRQGDNEKLFF.

The J gene is TRBJ1-3, the V gene TRBV18; D ambiguous. This CDR3 has 18 residues. Trimming shortened V by 1 base and J by 4 bases, and 20 bases separated the two germline ends. The V gene's germline CDR1 is KGHSH and CDR2 LQKENI. Written as DNA, the CDR3 is TGTGCCAGCTCACCACAACGGCCGTGGAGGGTCGACGGAAACACCATATATTTT. Its translation is CASSPQRPWRVDGNTIYF.

This clone has just a few counts. V gene TRBV3-1 (or the pseudogene TRBV3-2) combines with J gene TRBJ1-1; tentatively, D is TRBD1 (5 bases). This CDR3 spans 16 amino acids. V lost 4 bases, J lost 3 bases, and 18 bases lay in between. Germline assignment: CDR1 LGHDT and CDR2 YNNKEL (reference sequence). The CDR3, as DNA: TGTGCCAGCAGCCCTCGAGAGGGGCGGGAGGACACTGAAGCTTTCTTT. Its translation: CASSPREGREDTEAFF.

V usage is TRBV9 and J usage is TRBJ2-1, with D possibly being TRBD1 (5 bases). The CDR3 runs to 15 residues. Germline V gene data show CDR1 as SGDLS and CDR2 as YYNGEE. Trimming took 4 bases from V and 8 from J, leaving 19 bases between them. In DNA form, the CDR3 reads TGTGCCAGCAGCTCAGGAACCACCCAAGGGGATGAGCAGTTCTTC. Amino acid sequence: CASSSGTTQGDEQFF.

The V call is TRBV5-1, the J call TRBJ2-7; weak D call: TRBD1 (6 bases). Germline-derived CDR1 and CDR2 are SGHRS and YFSETQ. This CDR3 region has 15 residues. Trimming stripped 2 bases from V and 1 base from J, with 13 bases between. CDR3 in amino acids: CASSFRGYGSYEQYF. The CDR3 DNA is TGCGCCAGCAGCTTCAGGGGCTACGGGTCCTACGAGCAGTACTTC.

The J gene is TRBJ2-1, the V gene TRBV28; D is unresolved. The CDR3 length is 16 residues. V was clipped by 6 bases and J by 8 bases, with 23 bases between them. From germline, CDR1 is MDHEN and CDR2 SYDVKM. CDR3: CASRPLPGRLAHEQFF. Here the CDR3 DNA reads TGTGCCAGCAGACCTCTCCCGGGTCGACTGGCCCATGAGCAGTTCTTC.

V and J are TRBV19 and TRBJ1-1, with D perhaps matching TRBD1 (6 bases). The CDR3 contains 13 residues. Deletions cut 4 bases from V and 4 bases from J, with 10 bases between. Looked up from germline, CDR1 is LNHDA and CDR2 is SQIVND (reference sequence). CDR3: CASSNDRRTEAFF. The CDR3, as DNA: TGTGCCAGTAGTAACGACAGGCGCACTGAAGCTTTCTTT.

The chain employs TRBV5-5 and TRBJ1-2; no reliable D call. The CDR3 is made up of 11 amino acids. The V end was cut by 0 bases, the J end by 7 bases, with 4 bases between. Looked up from germline, CDR1 is SGHKS and CDR2 is YYEKEE (reference sequence). This chain's CDR3 is CASSLVLGYTF. CDR3 DNA sequence: TGTGCCAGCAGCTTGGTTCTTGGCTACACCTTC. Drawing the rest from reference TRBV5-5 and TRBJ1-2, the complete variable domain is DAGVTQSPTHLIKTRGQQVTLRCSPISGHKSVSWYQQVLGQGPQFIFQYYEKEERGRGNFPDRFSARQFPNYSSELNVNALLLGDSALYLCASSLVLGYTFGSGTRLTVV.

This clone was counted between two and nine times. V usage is TRBV6-5 and J usage is TRBJ1-5; D gene ambiguous. Trimming shortened V by 10 bases and J by 2 bases, and 15 bases separated the two germline ends. The germline gives CDR1 MNHEY, CDR2 SVGAGI. CDR3 length equals 14 residues. CDR3: CATHPLEGNQPQHF. For the CDR3, the DNA is TGTGCCACCCACCCCTTGGAGGGCAATCAGCCCCAGCATTTT.

The chain employs TRBV29-1 and TRBJ1-4; 9 bases line up with TRBD1. CDR3 length: 14 residues. V dropped 5 bases and J dropped 11; count of bases not matched to a gene: 12. Germline V gives CDR1 SQVTM, CDR2 ANQGSEA. The CDR3 sequence: CSVFGGGQGWKLFF. In DNA, the CDR3 is TGCAGCGTTTTTGGGGGAGGACAGGGGTGGAAACTGTTTTTT.

The CDR3 region has the DNA TGTGCCAGCAGTGAACAGGCACAAGAGACCCAGTACTTC. It codes for CASSEQAQETQYF. V usage is TRBV2 and J usage is TRBJ2-5; unclear D gene. The V and J ends lost 2 bases and 2 bases respectively, with 6 bases between them. This CDR3 is built from 13 residues. Germline V CDR1 and CDR2: SNHLY, FYNNEI.

The chain employs TRBV6-1 and TRBJ2-7; 7 bases line up with TRBD1. The trim removed 0 bases at V and 2 bases at J, leaving 7 bases unmatched. Germline V gene data show CDR1 as MNHNS and CDR2 as SASEGT. CDR3 size: 16 residues. CDR3: CASSEALTGDTYEQYF. For the CDR3, the DNA is TGTGCCAGCAGTGAAGCGCTCACAGGGGATACCTACGAGCAGTACTTC.

V is TRBV9 and J is TRBJ2-2; 10 bases are a match to TRBD2. CDR1 is SGDLS, CDR2 YYNGEE, per germline. The CDR3 totals 16 residues. With V trimmed by 4 bases and J by 6 bases, 9 bases remained unmatched. The CDR3 coding sequence is TGTGCCAGCAGCCCGATGTCTAGCGGGGGAGCCGGGGAGCTGTTTTTT. Its translation: CASSPMSSGGAGELFF.

The chain uses TRBV27 and TRBJ1-6, with TRBD1 matching 7 bases. The CDR3 is 14 amino acids. With 6 bases clipped from V and 7 bases from J, the junction kept 6 bases outside the gene matches. The germline CDR1 and CDR2 sequences are MNHEY and SMNVEV (reference sequence). CDR3 region: CASRLTGRNSPLHF. CDR3 nucleotide sequence: TGTGCCAGCAGGCTGACAGGGCGGAATTCACCCCTCCACTTT.

This clone was seen a single time. This chain connects TRBV2 to TRBJ2-5; D is possibly TRBD1 (5 bases). Deletions cut 4 bases from V and 0 bases from J, with 6 bases between. This CDR3 contains 13 residues. The germline gives CDR1 SNHLY, CDR2 FYNNEI. CDR3 nucleotides: TGTGCCAGCAGTGGGGGCAACCAAGAGACCCAGTACTTC. This gives the protein CASSGGNQETQYF.

The V and J genes are TRBV19 and TRBJ1-5, with 8 bases aligning to TRBD1. CDR3 length equals 15 residues. V trimming: 5 bases; J trimming: 3 bases; junction bases outside the gene matches: 6. The V gene's germline CDR1 is LNHDA and CDR2 SQIVND (reference sequence). The CDR3 here is CASSPDRVDNQPQHF. The CDR3 DNA is TGTGCCAGTAGTCCGGACAGGGTTGACAATCAGCCCCAGCATTTT. The full variable domain, with the rest looked up from reference TRBV19 and TRBJ1-5, is DGGITQSPKYLFRKEGQNVTLSCEQNLNHDAMYWYRQDPGQGLRLIYYSQIVNDFQKGDIAEGYSVSREKKESFPLTVTSAQKNPTAFYLCASSPDRVDNQPQHFGDGTRLSIL.